These 22 T cell receptor beta chains share one sample of origin, sequenced in a study of T cells after yellow fever vaccination. A single record per CDR3 protein comes from TCRdb applying MiXCR to the 5' RACE reads. The sample has some 550,000 distinct CDR3 sequences, 15% to 20% seen once. Source: PBMCs, taken 15 days after the yellow fever booster vaccination. Receptors originate from a man aged 30 to 39 who received the YFV17D yellow fever vaccine.

This sequence joins TRBV20-1 and TRBJ2-5; TRBD1 matches at 7 bases. The germline gives CDR1 DFQATT, CDR2 SNEGSKA (reference sequence). The CDR3 loop spans 14 amino acids. V gave up 6 bases and J gave up 5 bases; unmatched junction bases: 12. In DNA form, the CDR3 reads TGCAGTGCCCAGGATTTGACAGGGACCGAGACCCAGTACTTC. Its protein product is CSAQDLTGTETQYF.

The chain recombines TRBV7-8 with TRBJ2-7; D tentatively reads TRBD1 or TRBD2 (5 bases each). The V gene lost 5 bases and the J gene lost 12 bases, with 17 bases spanning the gap. The CDR3 is 12 amino acids. Germline CDR1 is SGHVS and CDR2 is FQNEAQ. This CDR3 reads CASSHRDHKAYF. CDR3 sequence (DNA): TGTGCCAGCAGCCACCGGGACCACAAGGCGTACTTC.

This sequence joins TRBV7-9 and TRBJ1-3; TRBD1 is a possible D gene (6 bases). V was shortened by 3 bases and J by 3 bases, with 12 bases between the two germline ends. This CDR3 has 15 amino acids. The V gene's germline CDR1 is SEHNR and CDR2 FQNEAQ (reference sequence). The CDR3 DNA follows: TGTGCCAGCAGCTTCGGCAGGGGAGTTGGAAACACCATATATTTT. As protein: CASSFGRGVGNTIYF.

This chain connects TRBV20-1 to TRBJ2-5; D remains ambiguous. Looked up from germline, CDR1 is DFQATT and CDR2 is SNEGSKA (reference sequence). This CDR3 contains 12 residues. The CDR3 is CSPRVEVETQYF. The CDR3 region has the DNA TGCAGCCCGAGAGTAGAGGTTGAGACCCAGTACTTC.

This clonotype was detected a few times. The CDR3 nucleotides are TGTGCCAGCAGCTTATTTGGGTCCTACAATGAGCAGTTCTTC. It specifies CASSLFGSYNEQFF. This chain joins TRBV7-9 and TRBJ2-1; D unclear. The CDR3 sequence is 14 residues long. Trimming left V 2 bases short and J 1 base short, with 6 bases between. CDR1 and CDR2 from the germline V gene are SEHNR and FQNEAQ (reference sequence).

This clonotype was observed once. This chain uses TRBV6-5 with TRBJ2-5, with 8 bases lining up with TRBD1. Germline assignment: CDR1 MNHEY and CDR2 SVGAGI. V was clipped by 5 bases and J by 4 bases; unmatched bases: 6. The CDR3 loop spans 14 amino acids. This chain's CDR3 is CASSHLDRGETQYF. The CDR3 DNA reads TGTGCCAGCAGTCATCTCGACAGGGGAGAGACCCAGTACTTC.

The chain links TRBV5-1 to TRBJ2-3; D is perhaps TRBD1 (6 bases). The germline V gene has CDR1 SGHRS and CDR2 YFSETQ. The V and J ends lost 0 bases and 11 bases respectively, with 10 bases between them. The CDR3 spans 12 residues. The CDR3 region is CASSLEQGEQYF. CDR3 nucleotide sequence: TGCGCCAGCAGCTTGGAACAGGGCGAGCAGTATTTT.

This clonotype was observed a handful of times. The chain has TRBV9 and TRBJ2-7; D gene uncertain. The CDR3 runs to 14 residues. Germline V gives CDR1 SGDLS, CDR2 YYNGEE. Trimming took 0 bases from V and 3 from J, leaving 10 bases between them. The CDR3 is CASSVEVSNYEQYF. The CDR3 region has the DNA TGTGCCAGCAGCGTAGAAGTGTCTAACTACGAGCAGTACTTC.

This clonotype has just a few counts. V is TRBV27 and J is TRBJ2-1, with 8 nucleotides matching TRBD2. There are 14 residues in the CDR3. Trimming cost V 4 bases and J 9 bases; bases outside gene matches: 8. Germline CDR1 and CDR2: MNHEY and SMNVEV (reference sequence). Here the CDR3 reads CASSSPGLVGEQFF. CDR3 coding DNA: TGTGCCAGCAGTTCGCCGGGACTAGTGGGTGAGCAGTTCTTC.

This clonotype was picked up a small number of times. The chain is built from TRBV20-1 and TRBJ2-1, with D perhaps given as TRBD1 or TRBD2 (6 bases each). The germline V and J ends were trimmed by 6 bases and 0 bases, with 12 bases remaining between them. CDR1 is DFQATT and CDR2 is SNEGSKA in the germline V gene (reference sequence). The CDR3 has 14 amino acids. CDR3 DNA sequence: TGCAGTGCCACTAGGGGGGCCTCCTACAATGAGCAGTTCTTC. Its protein product is CSATRGASYNEQFF.

The rearrangement links TRBV5-1 to TRBJ1-5, with D tentatively TRBD1 (6 bases). This CDR3 is 14 amino acids long. The germline V and J ends were trimmed by 6 bases and 5 bases, with 15 bases remaining between them. CDR1 and CDR2 (germline): SGHRS, YFSETQ. The CDR3 DNA reads TGCGCCAGCACCTACGACAGGAGAGATCAGCCCCAGCATTTT. This encodes CASTYDRRDQPQHF.

The genes are TRBV4-3 and TRBJ2-7; tentatively, D is TRBD2 (6 bases). The CDR3 sequence is 15 residues long. Germline loops: CDR1 LGHNA, CDR2 YSLEER. Trimming took off 2 bases at V and 3 bases at J, with 14 bases between the two ends. This CDR3 is CASSQRLGQIYEQYF. The CDR3 nucleotides read TGCGCCAGCAGCCAACGACTAGGCCAGATCTACGAGCAGTACTTC.

This chain uses TRBV6-2 or TRBV6-3 with TRBJ2-3; the D is unclear. Looked up from germline, CDR1 is MNHEY and CDR2 is SVGEGT. V lost 5 bases and J 2 bases, leaving 11 bases between the germline ends. The CDR3 loop spans 14 amino acids. CDR3 region: CASSGRRFTDTQYF. CDR3 DNA sequence: TGTGCCAGCAGTGGGCGACGGTTCACAGATACGCAGTATTTT.

In its sample, this clonotype was seen a few times. The chain recombines TRBV25-1 with TRBJ2-5; TRBD1 or TRBD2 may be the D gene (5 bases each). Germline loops: CDR1 MGHDK, CDR2 SYGVNS. This CDR3 comprises 13 residues. Deletions cut 2 bases from V and 7 bases from J, with 11 bases between. CDR3 sequence reads: CASSEHERGTQYF. CDR3 in DNA: TGTGCCAGCAGTGAACACGAGAGGGGGACCCAGTACTTC.

In its sample, this clonotype was seen a few times. CDR3 nucleotide sequence: TGTGCCAGCAGCACGGGGGTGGATACGCAGTATTTT. Its translation: CASSTGVDTQYF. The chain links TRBV7-2 to TRBJ2-3, with a weak D call TRBD2 (6 bases). V was pared by 5 bases and J by 6 bases, with 9 bases between. There are 12 residues in the CDR3. The germline CDR1 and CDR2 sequences are SGHTA and FQGNSA.

In its sample, this clonotype was seen a few times. The CDR3 bases are TGTGCCAGCAGCCAGCAGATAGGGGTCCAGACGAACGCGCAGTACTTC. Translating gives CASSQQIGVQTNAQYF. V and J are TRBV7-2 and TRBJ2-7; maybe TRBD1 (5 bases). Germline V gene lookup returns CDR1 SGHTA and CDR2 FQGNSA. The CDR3 consists of 16 residues. Trimming stripped 5 bases from V and 9 bases from J, with 26 bases between.

The J gene is TRBJ2-1, the V gene TRBV9; TRBD1 aligns across 8 bases. This CDR3 comprises 17 residues. After removal of 3 bases from V and 0 bases from J, the junction contained 8 bases not matched to a gene. Germline-derived CDR1 and CDR2 are SGDLS and YYNGEE. CDR3 in DNA: TGTGCCAGCAGCGCCAAGGGACAGGCAAGCTCCTACAATGAGCAGTTCTTC. This codes for CASSAKGQASSYNEQFF.

The chain carries TRBV12-3 or TRBV12-4 and TRBJ2-1, with a possible D match to TRBD1 (6 bases). With 4 bases removed from V and 7 bases from J, the gap between germline ends came to 8 bases. The CDR3 is made up of 12 amino acids. The CDR3 DNA is TGTGCCAGCAGTTACAGGGATAATGAGCAGTTCTTC. It codes for CASSYRDNEQFF.

This clonotype occurred many times. The CDR3 loop reads CSARQIPGTSGSISGDEQFF. As DNA, the CDR3 is TGCAGTGCTAGACAAATTCCTGGGACTAGCGGGAGTATAAGCGGGGATGAGCAGTTCTTC. This chain links TRBV20-1 with TRBJ2-1; 14 bases are a match to TRBD2. Germline-derived CDR1 and CDR2 are DFQATT and SNEGSKA (reference sequence). Losses at the gene ends were 2 bases for V and 8 bases for J; bases not matched to a gene: 20. This CDR3 spans 20 amino acids.

The rearrangement uses TRBV5-5 and TRBJ2-1; no reliable D call. The CDR3 length is 15 residues. V gave up 4 bases and J gave up 0 bases, with 11 bases separating them. Germline V gene sequence: CDR1 SGHKS, CDR2 YYEKEE (reference sequence). CDR3 region: CASSGESFSYNEQFF. In DNA, the CDR3 is TGTGCCAGCAGCGGAGAGTCTTTCTCCTACAATGAGCAGTTCTTC.

Written as DNA, the CDR3 is TGTGCCAGCAGTGAAAGTCTGGCCTCGGAGCAGTTCTTC. Translated, it gives CASSESLASEQFF. V gene TRBV2 combines with J gene TRBJ2-1; D uncertain. The CDR3 contains 13 residues. CDR1 and CDR2 (germline): SNHLY, FYNNEI. V shed 2 bases and J shed 10 bases, with 12 bases lying between them.

The chain combines TRBV9 with TRBJ2-2; the match to TRBD1 covers 8 bases. V lost 0 bases, J lost 4 bases, and 5 bases stayed unmatched. Germline loops: CDR1 SGDLS, CDR2 YYNGEE. The CDR3 runs to 16 residues. The CDR3 spells CASSVAGQGSTGELFF. The CDR3 coding sequence is TGTGCCAGCAGCGTAGCTGGACAGGGAAGCACCGGGGAGCTGTTTTTT.